This is a list of T cell receptor beta chains from one sample in a study of T cell responses to AZD1222 COVID-19 vaccine. The protocol was immunoSEQ multiplex PCR, while the TCRdb copy is restricted to in-frame clones and leaves out a portion. Found here are about 120,000 clones, roughly 87% of them singletons; the top ten hold 7.5% to 8%. Sequenced material: peripheral blood, taken on day 0 of AZD1222 vaccination. Source of these receptors: an adult in good health. The CDR3 runs from the conserved cysteine through the conserved F or W. A D gene is named only where the DNA matches it firmly. Not every row has a clone size; where given, it reads once, few, many or a size class.

J: TRBJ2-6
D: .
size: .
V: TRBV27
DNA: TGTGCCAGCAGTTTATCGTCAGGGTCGGGTGGGGCCAACGTCCTGACTTTC
CDR3: CASSLSSGSGGANVLTF

J: TRBJ2-1
D: .
size: .
V: TRBV19
DNA: TGTGCCAGTAGTATCGGGGGCAACTACAATGAGCAGTTCTTC
CDR3: CASSIGGNYNEQFF

J: TRBJ2-7
D: .
size: once
V: TRBV28
DNA: TGTGCCAGCAGTAGCGAATCATTGACTTACGAGCAGTACTTC
CDR3: CASSSESLTYEQYF

J: TRBJ1-1
D: .
size: once
V: TRBV30
DNA: TGTGCCTGGACAGGGGCCGTGAACACTGAAGCTTTCTTT
CDR3: CAWTGAVNTEAFF

J: TRBJ1-5
D: .
size: .
V: TRBV7-8
DNA: TGTGCCAGCAGCTTCCCGGGGTTCGTGATGCCCCAGCATTTT
CDR3: CASSFPGFVMPQHF

J: TRBJ2-3
D: TRBD2
size: .
V: TRBV27
DNA: TGTGCCAGCAGTATCGTAGCGGGAGTCACAGATACGCAGTATTTT
CDR3: CASSIVAGVTDTQYF

J: TRBJ1-5
D: .
size: .
V: TRBV6-2/TRBV6-3
DNA: TGTGCCAGCAGTTACGAGAGCAATCAGCCCCAGCATTTT
CDR3: CASSYESNQPQHF

J: TRBJ1-5
D: .
size: .
V: TRBV15
DNA: TGTGCCACCAGCAGAGATCAAGGGGCGGGTCAGCCCCAGCATTTT
CDR3: CATSRDQGAGQPQHF

J: TRBJ1-1
D: .
size: .
V: TRBV28
DNA: TGTGCCAGCACCCTTGGGAGCCGGAAAGCTTTCTTT
CDR3: CASTLGSRKAFF

J: TRBJ2-5
D: TRBD1
size: .
V: TRBV6-5
DNA: TGTGCCAGCAGTTACAGGACAGGGCAAGAGACCCAGTACTTC
CDR3: CASSYRTGQETQYF

J: TRBJ2-7
D: TRBD1
size: .
V: TRBV29-1
DNA: TGCAGCGTTGCCGGGACAGGGTTTTCCTACGAGCAGTACTTC
CDR3: CSVAGTGFSYEQYF

J: TRBJ2-7
D: TRBD1
size: .
V: TRBV9
DNA: TGTGCCAGCAGCGTAGCTGGGACAGGTTACTACGAGCAGTACTTC
CDR3: CASSVAGTGYYEQYF

J: TRBJ2-5
D: .
size: .
V: TRBV3-1/TRBV3-2
DNA: TGTGCCAGCAGCCAGAGGAACCGACGAGAGACCCAGTACTTC
CDR3: CASSQRNRRETQYF

J: TRBJ1-6
D: .
size: .
V: TRBV19
DNA: TGTGCCAGTAGTATAGTACGGAATAATTCACCCCTCCACTTT
CDR3: CASSIVRNNSPLHF

J: TRBJ2-7
D: .
size: .
V: TRBV2
DNA: TGTGCCAGCAGGAAGGGCCCCGATAGGGAGGAGCAGTACTTC
CDR3: CASRKGPDREEQYF

J: TRBJ2-7
D: TRBD1
size: once
V: TRBV11-2
DNA: TGTGCCAGCAGCACCTGGACAGGCGAGCAGTACTTC
CDR3: CASSTWTGEQYF

J: TRBJ2-3
D: .
size: .
V: TRBV7-9
DNA: TGTGCCAGCAGCCGCCCGCGACGGACGCGCACTGATACGCAGTATTTT
CDR3: CASSRPRRTRTDTQYF

J: TRBJ1-5
D: .
size: .
V: TRBV5-1
DNA: TGCGCCAGCAGTCCTCAGGGGCGCCAGCCCCAGCATTTT
CDR3: CASSPQGRQPQHF

J: TRBJ1-3
D: .
size: .
V: TRBV19
DNA: TGTGCCAGTAGTATAAGCGGACAAAATGGAAACACCATATATTTT
CDR3: CASSISGQNGNTIYF

J: TRBJ1-1
D: TRBD1
size: .
V: TRBV11-1
DNA: TGTGCCAGCAGATTGACAGGGGACACTGAAGCTTTCTTT
CDR3: CASRLTGDTEAFF

J: TRBJ1-5
D: TRBD1
size: .
V: TRBV15
DNA: TGTGCCACCAGCAGACAGGGGGGCAATCAGCCCCAGCATTTT
CDR3: CATSRQGGNQPQHF

J: TRBJ2-5
D: .
size: .
V: TRBV6-5
DNA: TGTGCCGGAGCATCGCAGGGGAGAACCCAGTACTTC
CDR3: CAGASQGRTQYF

J: TRBJ1-5
D: TRBD1
size: .
V: TRBV19
DNA: TGTGCCAGTAGTATGGGCCCGGGACAGGGTCTCCAGCATTTT
CDR3: CASSMGPGQGLQHF

J: TRBJ2-3
D: .
size: once
V: TRBV6-5
DNA: TGTGCCAGCGGTCCTCGCACAGATACGCAGTATTTT
CDR3: CASGPRTDTQYF

J: TRBJ1-5
D: .
size: .
V: TRBV6-5
DNA: TGTGCCAGCAGTTACCGGGAAGGGGATCAGCCCCAGCATTTT
CDR3: CASSYREGDQPQHF

J: TRBJ2-6
D: .
size: .
V: TRBV11-1
DNA: TGTGCCAGCAGCCCGGGACATCTCTCTGGGGCCAACGTCCTGACTTTC
CDR3: CASSPGHLSGANVLTF